This T cell receptor beta chain appears in the sequencing data of a study of T cells in Graves' hyperthyroidism and ophthalmopathy. Study observations and caveats: It was a median roughly 6.5 months before onset that the model predicted ophthalmopathy.

Trimming left V 6 bases short and J 6 bases short, with 12 bases between. This CDR3 contains 12 residues. Germline V gene data show CDR1 as SQVTM and CDR2 as ANQGSEA. RNA transcripts provided the source from which TCR beta CDR3 regions were amplified. HTBI primers were employed in a first-round RT-PCR of the TCR CDR3. In TCRdb, the multiplex PCR reads were re-called with MiXCR into one record per CDR3 protein. Found here are 360,000 or so distinct CDR3 sequences, 13% to 15% of them singletons; the top ten hold about 20%. Ophthalmopathy cases scored 3 or more on the Clinical Activity Score and 4 or more on NOSPECS grade, with duration below 3 months. Diagnostic decisions used clinical symptoms, serum thyroxine and TRAb, thyroid ultrasound and orbital computed tomography. The sample holds a few counts of this clonotype. The antigen is undetermined.

The rearrangement links TRBV29-1 to TRBJ2-1; D is unresolved. Sample: blood. This clonotype was obtained from an older woman with Graves' ophthalmopathy. This CDR3 is CSVVPVLNEQFF. CDR3 in DNA: TGCAGCGTCGTCCCGGTCCTCAATGAGCAGTTCTTC.